This T cell receptor beta chain was identified in a study of Ad26.COV2.S vaccination and SARS-CoV-2 variants. Study overall: Each vaccinee took Ad26.COV2.S intramuscularly, once or twice 56 days apart. Study-level results: Total T cell responses were possibly underestimated by TCR breadth and depth analyses. The authors reported substantial breadth in spike-specific CD8+ and CD4+ T cell responses after vaccination.

Method: immunoSEQ multiplex PCR; TCRdb's copy keeps in-frame clones and lacks some. Of about 390,000 clones listed, over 80% are singletons. In germline, CDR1 is SGHTA, CDR2 FQGNSA. This CDR3 contains 12 residues. Deletions cut 5 bases from V and 9 bases from J, with 13 bases between. On this clone itself: Its antigen is as yet unknown.

Regarding treatment: 15 to 20 received Ad26.COV2.S at low or high dose, single or two shots; several received placebo; per-sample allocation not given. The samples were gathered on day 63 after the first injection of vaccine or placebo. The chain recombines TRBV7-2 with TRBJ1-1; D is undetermined. This TCR came from a person between 18 and 59 years old who received the Ad26.COV2.S COVID-19 vaccine or a placebo. The starting material was peripheral blood, obtained in a trial of Ad26.COV2.S vaccine versus placebo. In DNA, the CDR3 is TGTGCCAGCAGCCCTTCCGACGCGAAAGCTTTCTTT. It translates to CASSPSDAKAFF.